These T cell receptor beta chains were read from a single sample in a study of patients and donors after allogeneic stem cell transplantation. TCRdb used MiXCR to reprocess the RT-PCR reads, holding one entry per CDR3 protein. Of approximately 150,000 distinct CDR3 sequences listed, approximately 31% are singletons. Sequencing was done on a sample of blood, either unsorted or a sorted T cell fraction (not recorded which). Receptor source: a human donor who was either an allogeneic HSCT recipient or a stem cell or donor lymphocyte infusion donor (not recorded which). It is not recorded whose cells these are; they may come from a transplant donor. The CDR3 runs from the conserved cysteine through the conserved F or W. The order of the fields is D gene, V gene, J gene, clone size, CDR3 protein, CDR3 DNA. D genes are given only for firm matches. Clone size is not always given. Where it is, it says once, few, many or a class for expanded clones.

>TRBD1|TRBV4-1|TRBJ2-7|NA
CASSQLFRGTSYEQYF
TGCGCCAGCAGCCAGCTATTCAGGGGGACCTCCTACGAGCAGTACTTC
>TRBD1|TRBV27|TRBJ2-7|once
CASRVGQGTGEQYF
TGTGCCAGCAGAGTAGGACAGGGGACCGGAGAGCAGTACTTC
>TRBD2|TRBV19|TRBJ2-1|few
CASSGRAGSYNEQFF
TGTGCCAGTAGCGGGAGGGCCGGGTCCTACAATGAGCAGTTCTTC
>NA|TRBV6-6|TRBJ2-3|NA
CASRVADTQYF
TGTGCCAGCAGAGTGGCAGATACGCAGTATTTT
>NA|TRBV6-5|TRBJ2-7|few
CASSYSPLGVYEQYF
TGTGCCAGCAGTTACTCACCGCTAGGCGTCTACGAGCAGTACTTC
>TRBD1|TRBV12-3/TRBV12-4|TRBJ2-5|few
CASRPGTGGGETQYF
TGTGCCAGCAGGCCTGGGACAGGGGGTGGAGAGACCCAGTACTTC
>TRBD2|TRBV7-3|TRBJ2-3|NA
CASSARLAGGTDTQYF
TGTGCCAGCAGCGCTAGACTAGCGGGAGGCACAGATACGCAGTATTTT
>TRBD1|TRBV12-3/TRBV12-4|TRBJ1-4|NA
CASRSGVMTGNEKLFF
TGTGCCAGCAGGAGTGGAGTAATGACAGGGAATGAAAAACTGTTTTTT
>NA|TRBV6-5|TRBJ2-7|NA
CASTGVYDEQYF
TGTGCCAGCACAGGGGTTTACGACGAGCAGTACTTC
>NA|TRBV7-2|TRBJ1-2|many
CASSLGTDYGYTF
TGTGCCAGCAGCTTGGGGACTGACTATGGCTACACCTTC
>NA|TRBV10-3|TRBJ1-1|NA
CAITPGRNTEAFF
TGTGCCATCACCCCAGGCCGGAACACTGAAGCTTTCTTT
>NA|TRBV20-1|TRBJ1-6|many
CSGRGRGHSPLHF
TGCAGTGGGAGAGGGAGGGGCCATTCACCCCTCCACTTT
>NA|TRBV20-1|TRBJ2-7|few
CSARGYRVYEQYF
TGCAGTGCCCGAGGCTACAGGGTGTACGAGCAGTACTTC
>TRBD2|TRBV10-3|TRBJ2-1|NA
CAIRGGSDNEQFF
TGTGCCATCAGGGGCGGGAGCGACAATGAGCAGTTCTTC
>NA|TRBV7-9|TRBJ1-2|NA
CASSPGSPNYGYTF
TGTGCCAGCAGCCCAGGGTCCCCTAACTATGGCTACACCTTC
>NA|TRBV12-3/TRBV12-4|TRBJ1-1|NA
CASSFSMGTEAFF
TGTGCCAGCAGTTTCTCTATGGGCACTGAAGCTTTCTTT
>NA|TRBV5-1|TRBJ2-1|NA
CASSLGDYGSGEQFF
TGCGCCAGCAGCTTGGGGGATTACGGGTCAGGTGAGCAGTTCTTC
>TRBD1|TRBV2|TRBJ1-6|NA
CASREQGASNSPLHF
TGTGCCAGCAGGGAACAGGGGGCCAGTAATTCACCCCTCCACTTT
>NA|TRBV5-1|TRBJ2-2|NA
CASSLSGATGELFF
TGCGCCAGCAGCTTGTCTGGCGCCACCGGGGAGCTGTTTTTT
>NA|TRBV7-2|TRBJ1-2|medium-sized
CASSLGTLNYGYTF
TGTGCCAGCAGCTTAGGGACACTTAACTATGGCTACACCTTC
>NA|TRBV27|TRBJ1-1|few
CASSPGWGEAFF
TGTGCCAGCAGCCCCGGTTGGGGGGAAGCTTTCTTT
>NA|TRBV5-1|TRBJ2-3|NA
CASSFLVQTTDTQYF
TGCGCCAGCAGCTTCCTCGTTCAGACCACAGATACGCAGTATTTT
>TRBD2|TRBV4-1|TRBJ2-5|NA
CASSPEPSSGSVSETQYF
TGCGCCAGCAGCCCAGAACCCTCTAGCGGGAGTGTCTCGGAGACCCAGTACTTC
>TRBD1|TRBV7-9|TRBJ2-7|few
CASSIGQGTYYEQYF
TGTGCCAGCAGCATCGGACAGGGGACCTACTACGAGCAGTACTTC
>NA|TRBV9|TRBJ2-5|NA
CASSAWDGRQETQYF
TGTGCCAGCAGCGCCTGGGACGGACGGCAAGAGACCCAGTACTTC
>NA|TRBV4-1|TRBJ1-1|few
CASSQDQGWNTEAFF
TGCGCCAGCAGCCAAGATCAGGGTTGGAACACTGAAGCTTTCTTT
>TRBD1|TRBV27|TRBJ2-7|NA
CASSWTGYLTYEQYF
TGTGCCAGCAGCTGGACAGGGTACCTAACCTACGAGCAGTACTTC
>TRBD1|TRBV15|TRBJ2-5|NA
CATSGQGAGTQYF
TGTGCCACCAGCGGACAGGGGGCTGGGACCCAGTACTTC
>NA|TRBV6-5|TRBJ1-1|many
CASRESGAAFF
TGTGCCAGCAGGGAATCAGGTGCGGCTTTCTTT
>NA|TRBV10-3|TRBJ2-3|NA
CAISRLGADTDTQYF
TGTGCCATCAGCAGGCTGGGAGCCGACACAGATACGCAGTATTTT
>NA|TRBV10-3|TRBJ1-5|NA
CAITRTENQPQHF
TGTGCCATCACCCGGACAGAGAATCAGCCCCAGCATTTT
>TRBD1|TRBV7-9|TRBJ1-2|few
CASSSRWGQDNYGYTF
TGTGCCAGCAGCTCCCGCTGGGGACAGGATAACTATGGCTACACCTTC
>TRBD1|TRBV20-1|TRBJ2-1|few
CSAQYLGQGVLEQFF
TGCAGTGCCCAGTATCTGGGACAGGGGGTTTTAGAGCAGTTCTTC
>NA|TRBV10-3|TRBJ1-1|many
CAISEVRDRAFF
TGTGCCATCAGTGAAGTCAGAGACAGAGCTTTCTTT
>TRBD1|TRBV27|TRBJ2-7|NA
CASSLKGAFYEQYF
TGTGCCAGCAGTTTAAAGGGGGCGTTTTACGAGCAGTACTTC
>TRBD1|TRBV27|TRBJ2-1|NA
CASCRDRAYNEQFF
TGTGCCAGCTGCCGGGACAGGGCCTACAATGAGCAGTTCTTC
>NA|TRBV6-2/TRBV6-3|TRBJ1-1|few
CASRTLKMSTEAFF
TGTGCCAGCCGGACGCTCAAAATGAGCACTGAAGCTTTCTTT
>NA|TRBV7-9|TRBJ1-4|few
CASSLVSEKLFF
TGTGCCAGCAGCTTAGTATCTGAAAAACTGTTTTTT
>TRBD1|TRBV20-1|TRBJ1-2|few
CSARDAPGGDHGYTF
TGCAGTGCTAGAGATGCCCCAGGGGGCGATCATGGCTACACCTTC